These 8 T cell receptor beta chains share one sample of origin, sequenced in a study of identical twins (TCRdb year 2016). Library preparation used 5' RACE. This sample was sequenced with an Illumina HiSeq 2000. TCRdb itself trimmed the public reads at Q25 with fastp, ran MiXCR and retained productive beta chains. CDR3 protein sequences are deduplicated, and each keeps its most common genes and DNA. The sample records nearly 900,000 distinct CDR3 sequences, 12% of which are singletons. The top ten clones comprise around 1.5% of the sample. The sample was also linked to a second study, of yellow fever vaccine responses in identical twins.

Sequencing used PBMCs. These receptors came from a woman between 18 and 29 years old in good health.

This clonotype was picked up a small number of times. The chain uses TRBV6-5 and TRBJ2-6; no reliable D call. Germline CDR1 MNHEY, CDR2 SVGAGI. Trimming left V 6 bases short and J 1 base short, with 10 bases between. This CDR3 is 15 amino acids long. In DNA form, the CDR3 reads TGTGCCAGCAGCCAACAGATTTCTGGGGCCAACGTCCTGACTTTC. Translating it yields CASSQQISGANVLTF.

This clonotype appeared a few times. The genes are TRBV12-3 or TRBV12-4 and TRBJ1-1; TRBD1 is a possible D gene (5 bases). V lost 5 bases, J lost 6 bases, and 13 bases lay in between. CDR3 length equals 13 residues. DNA for the CDR3: TGTGCCAGCAGTACCCAGGGTATGTCTGAAGCTTTCTTT. This codes for CASSTQGMSEAFF.

This clonotype was observed many times. The chain carries TRBV5-1 and TRBJ2-1; maybe TRBD1 (5 bases). This CDR3 is built from 16 residues. V lost 7 bases, J lost 0 bases, and 17 bases lay in between. The V gene's germline CDR1 is SGHRS and CDR2 YFSETQ. The CDR3 loop is CASCPGNTYSYNEQFF. DNA for the CDR3: TGCGCCAGCTGCCCAGGGAACACCTACTCCTACAATGAGCAGTTCTTC.

This clonotype came up many times. As DNA, the CDR3 is TGCGCCAGCAGCTTGGAGGCGTCCCTGGGTTACAATGAGCAGTTCTTC. Translated, it gives CASSLEASLGYNEQFF. This rearrangement joins TRBV5-1 to TRBJ2-1; D gene uncertain. CDR3 length equals 16 residues. Germline-derived CDR1 and CDR2 are SGHRS and YFSETQ. With 0 bases removed from V and 4 bases from J, the gap between germline ends came to 14 bases.

J is TRBJ2-1 and V is TRBV28; the D gene is possibly TRBD2 (7 bases). V was pared by 5 bases and J by 0 bases, with 17 bases between. This CDR3 comprises 17 residues. CDR1 is MDHEN and CDR2 is SYDVKM in the germline V gene. The CDR3 is CASSPPRGRISYNEQFF. As DNA, the CDR3 is TGTGCCAGCAGTCCGCCGCGGGGGCGAATCTCCTACAATGAGCAGTTCTTC.

The chain links TRBV20-1 to TRBJ1-2; no definite D call. V dropped 3 bases and J dropped 3 bases, with 11 bases sitting between them. The CDR3 runs 13 residues. Germline assignment: CDR1 DFQATT and CDR2 SNEGSKA (reference sequence). The CDR3 here is CSARGSEDYGYTF. Here the CDR3 DNA reads TGCAGTGCTAGGGGAAGCGAGGACTATGGCTACACCTTC.

This clonotype has more than one count but fewer than ten. This chain uses TRBV3-1 with TRBJ2-5; D is possibly TRBD1 or TRBD2 (5 bases each). V lost 3 bases to trimming and J lost 7 bases, with 24 bases between them. CDR1 is LGHDT, CDR2 YNNKEL, per germline (reference sequence). There are 17 residues in the CDR3. Written as DNA, the CDR3 is TGTGCCAGCAGCCAGGCCGTTGTGGGGGATGGGTCGCTGACCCAGTACTTC. Translated: CASSQAVVGDGSLTQYF.

This clonotype appeared a few times. The rearrangement joins TRBV28 to TRBJ1-1, with D perhaps matching TRBD1 (5 bases). The CDR3 has 13 residues. Between the trimmed V and J ends, which lost 5 bases and 2 bases, there was a span of 9 bases. Germline V lookup: CDR1 MDHEN, CDR2 SYDVKM. The CDR3 sequence is CASSPTDNTEAFF. CDR3 in DNA: TGTGCCAGCAGTCCGACAGATAACACTGAAGCTTTCTTT.